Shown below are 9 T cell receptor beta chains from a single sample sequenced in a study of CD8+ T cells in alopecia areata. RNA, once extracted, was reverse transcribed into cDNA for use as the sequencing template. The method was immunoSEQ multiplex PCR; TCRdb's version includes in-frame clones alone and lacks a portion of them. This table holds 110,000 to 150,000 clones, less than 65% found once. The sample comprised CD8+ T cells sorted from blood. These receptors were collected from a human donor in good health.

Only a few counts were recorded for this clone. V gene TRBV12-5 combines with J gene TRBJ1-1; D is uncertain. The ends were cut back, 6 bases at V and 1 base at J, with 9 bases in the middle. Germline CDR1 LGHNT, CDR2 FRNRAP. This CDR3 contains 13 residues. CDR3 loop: CASGTRENTEAFF. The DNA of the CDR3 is TGTGCTAGTGGCACTCGAGAGAACACTGAAGCTTTCTTT.

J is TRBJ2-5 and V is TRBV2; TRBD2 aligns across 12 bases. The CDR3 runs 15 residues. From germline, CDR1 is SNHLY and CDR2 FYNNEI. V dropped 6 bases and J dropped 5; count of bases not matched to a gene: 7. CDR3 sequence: CASSETSGRSETQYF. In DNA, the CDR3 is TGTGCCAGCAGCGAGACTAGCGGGAGAAGTGAGACCCAGTACTTC. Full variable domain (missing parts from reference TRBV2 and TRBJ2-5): EPEVTQTPSHQVTQMGQEVILRCVPISNHLYFYWYRQILGQKVEFLVSFYNNEISEKSEIFDDQFSVERPDGSNFTLKIRSTKLEDSAMYFCASSETSGRSETQYFGPGTRLLVL.

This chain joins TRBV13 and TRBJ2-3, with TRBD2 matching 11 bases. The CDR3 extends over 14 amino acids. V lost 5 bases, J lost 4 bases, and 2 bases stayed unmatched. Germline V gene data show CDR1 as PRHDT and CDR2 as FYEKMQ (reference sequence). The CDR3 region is CASSATSGADTQYF. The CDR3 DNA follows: TGTGCCAGCAGCGCGACTAGCGGGGCAGATACGCAGTATTTT.

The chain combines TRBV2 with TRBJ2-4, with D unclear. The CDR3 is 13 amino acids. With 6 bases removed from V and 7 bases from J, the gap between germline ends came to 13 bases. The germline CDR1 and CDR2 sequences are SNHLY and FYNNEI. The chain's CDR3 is CASSPSGSNIQYF. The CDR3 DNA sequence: TGTGCCAGCAGCCCCTCGGGTTCTAACATTCAGTACTTC.

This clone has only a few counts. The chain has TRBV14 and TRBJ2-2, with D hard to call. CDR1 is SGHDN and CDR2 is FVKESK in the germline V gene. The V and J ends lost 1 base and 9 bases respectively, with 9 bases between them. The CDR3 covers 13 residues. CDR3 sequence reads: CASSQGLTRELFF. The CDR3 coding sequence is TGTGCCAGCAGCCAAGGACTTACCCGGGAGCTGTTTTTT.

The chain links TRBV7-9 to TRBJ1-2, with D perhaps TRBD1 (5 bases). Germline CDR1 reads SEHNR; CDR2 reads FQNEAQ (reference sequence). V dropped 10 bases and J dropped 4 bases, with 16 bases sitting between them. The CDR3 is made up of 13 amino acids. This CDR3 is CATRGEGFYGYTF. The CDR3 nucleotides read TGTGCCACCAGAGGGGAGGGATTCTATGGCTACACCTTC.

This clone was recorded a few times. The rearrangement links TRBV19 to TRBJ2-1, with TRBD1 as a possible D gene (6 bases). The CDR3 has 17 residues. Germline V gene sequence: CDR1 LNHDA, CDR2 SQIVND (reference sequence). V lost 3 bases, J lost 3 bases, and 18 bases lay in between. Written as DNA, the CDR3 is TGTGCCAGTAGTATTAGGATCCACAGGGCCAGCTACAATGAGCAGTTCTTC. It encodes CASSIRIHRASYNEQFF.

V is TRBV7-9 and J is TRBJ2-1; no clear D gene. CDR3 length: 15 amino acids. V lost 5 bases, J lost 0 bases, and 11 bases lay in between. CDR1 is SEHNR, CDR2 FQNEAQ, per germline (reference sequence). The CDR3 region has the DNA TGTGCCAGCAGCCCCGGAGTCAGCTCCTACAATGAGCAGTTCTTC. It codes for CASSPGVSSYNEQFF.

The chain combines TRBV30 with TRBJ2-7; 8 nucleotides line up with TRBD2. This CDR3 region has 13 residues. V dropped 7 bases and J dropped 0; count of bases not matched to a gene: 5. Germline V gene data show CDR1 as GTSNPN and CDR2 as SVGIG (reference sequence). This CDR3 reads CAFSGSPSYEQYF. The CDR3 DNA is TGTGCCTTCAGCGGGAGCCCCTCCTACGAGCAGTACTTC.